This section outlines one T cell receptor beta chain sequence together with its context. J was trimmed by 4 bases and V by 4 bases; bases with no gene match: 2. Germline assignment: CDR1 ENHRY and CDR2 SYGVKD. This CDR3 has 14 amino acids. This record comes from a study of blood T cell repertoires in COVID-19. Overall study: Sites in the United States, Italy and Spain provided acute and convalescent COVID-19 samples.

Here immunoSEQ multiplex PCR was the method, and the copy in TCRdb shows in-frame clones only, minus some. Counted here are about 360,000 clones, roughly 86% occurring once; the ten biggest clones make up about 3%. The chain uses TRBV10-3 and TRBJ1-4; 8 bases are a match to TRBD1. Sequenced sample: peripheral blood. The source of this sequence is a human donor in a cohort sampled during active COVID-19. The CDR3 DNA sequence: TGTGCCATCAGTGGGACAGGGCTTAATGAAAAACTGTTTTTT. Amino acids: CAISGTGLNEKLFF.